Listed below are T cell receptor beta chains from one sample, sequenced in a study of T cells after yellow fever vaccination. TCRdb ran MiXCR on the 5' RACE reads and lists one entry per CDR3 protein. The profile covers about 340,000 distinct CDR3 sequences, with 3% to 4.5% appearing a single time and 24% taken by the ten largest. The material was PBMCs, obtained 5 days after the yellow fever booster vaccination. The source of these receptors is a man aged 18 to 30 who received the YFV17D yellow fever vaccine. CDR3s include the opening cysteine and the closing phenylalanine or tryptophan. The D gene is left open where the match is weak. Clone size, where shown, is once, few, many, or a class for clones that have expanded.

j_call d_call clone_size v_call cdr3_aa cdr3_nt
TRBJ1-1 - few TRBV7-3 CASSPSMGDTEAFF TGTGCCAGCAGCCCAAGCATGGGGGACACTGAAGCTTTCTTT
TRBJ2-7 - - TRBV9 CASSGSQSGEQYF TGTGCCAGCAGCGGTAGCCAGTCGGGCGAGCAGTACTTC
TRBJ2-1 - few TRBV24-1 CAASDSSANYNEQFF TGTGCCGCCAGTGATTCTAGCGCAAACTACAATGAGCAGTTCTTC
TRBJ1-4 TRBD1 few TRBV12-3/TRBV12-4 CASSLRAGGNEKLFF TGTGCCAGCAGTCTCAGGGCAGGGGGGAATGAAAAACTGTTTTTT
TRBJ1-5 - - TRBV28 CASSLKSFSVRGQPQHF TGTGCCAGCAGTTTGAAATCATTTTCGGTTCGTGGTCAGCCCCAGCATTTT
TRBJ1-1 TRBD1 many TRBV20-1 CSARKGARNTEAFF TGCAGTGCTCGGAAGGGGGCGAGGAACACTGAAGCTTTCTTT
TRBJ1-6 TRBD1 many TRBV20-1 CSAWDRGDNSPLHF TGCAGTGCTTGGGACAGGGGGGACAATTCACCCCTCCACTTT
TRBJ2-1 - few TRBV12-3/TRBV12-4 CASSLQRAPYNEQFF TGTGCCAGCAGCCTCCAGCGGGCCCCCTACAATGAGCAGTTCTTC
TRBJ2-3 - few TRBV6-5 CASSPGHNTDTQYF TGTGCCAGCAGCCCGGGACACAATACAGATACGCAGTATTTT
TRBJ1-1 - few TRBV24-1 CATSESWGSEAFF TGTGCCACCAGTGAGTCTTGGGGTTCTGAAGCTTTCTTT
TRBJ1-6 - many TRBV7-8 CASSLELRGGTNSPLHF TGTGCCAGCAGCTTAGAGCTAAGAGGGGGGACGAATTCACCCCTCCACTTT
TRBJ1-2 - - TRBV7-2 CASSFVERGGYTF TGTGCCAGCAGCTTTGTCGAAAGAGGAGGCTACACCTTC
TRBJ2-3 - many TRBV6-1 CASSASLVTQYF TGTGCCAGCAGTGCGAGCCTAGTTACGCAGTATTTT
TRBJ2-7 - few TRBV7-2 CASSLFSKGSSYEQYF TGTGCCAGCAGCTTATTTAGTAAGGGGAGCAGCTACGAGCAGTACTTC
TRBJ1-2 - - TRBV7-2 CASSLGGGRGHGYTF TGTGCCAGCAGCTTAGGGGGTGGCCGGGGCCATGGCTACACCTTC
TRBJ2-5 TRBD1 many TRBV4-3 CASSQAWTGPETQYF TGCGCCAGCAGCCAAGCCTGGACAGGGCCGGAGACCCAGTACTTC
TRBJ1-2 TRBD1 few TRBV11-2 CASSPGQGIRGYTF TGTGCCAGCAGCCCCGGACAGGGGATACGTGGCTACACCTTC
TRBJ2-4 - - TRBV10-3 CAISEEGIQYF TGTGCCATCAGTGAGGAGGGCATTCAGTACTTC
TRBJ2-7 TRBD1 - TRBV28 CASSLPGQGIYEQYF TGTGCCAGCAGTTTGCCCGGACAGGGGATCTACGAGCAGTACTTC
TRBJ2-1 TRBD2 few TRBV4-3 CASSQNPSGTYNEQFF TGCGCCAGCAGCCAGAACCCTAGCGGGACTTACAATGAGCAGTTCTTC
TRBJ2-1 TRBD2 - TRBV2 CASSLLAPDYNEQFF TGTGCCAGCAGTCTACTAGCGCCCGATTACAATGAGCAGTTCTTC
TRBJ2-7 TRBD2 many TRBV7-6 CASSYPAGGGGYEQYF TGTGCCAGCAGCTACCCGGCGGGGGGAGGGGGCTACGAGCAGTACTTC
TRBJ1-1 - - TRBV5-1 CASGRRADTEAFF TGCGCCAGCGGGCGAAGAGCCGACACTGAAGCTTTCTTT
TRBJ2-5 - many TRBV5-5 CASSFGGGAQYF TGTGCCAGCAGCTTTGGAGGGGGTGCCCAGTACTTC
TRBJ2-5 - many TRBV20-1 CSAIGRGQRVTYQETQYF TGCAGTGCTATCGGTCGTGGCCAGAGGGTTACGTACCAAGAGACCCAGTACTTC
TRBJ2-4 TRBD2 few TRBV7-3 CASSLNPPWLAGAQNIQYF TGTGCCAGCAGCTTAAATCCACCATGGCTAGCGGGGGCCCAAAACATTCAGTACTTC
TRBJ1-2 - many TRBV5-1 CASSLGAGADGYTF TGCGCCAGCAGCTTGGGAGCGGGGGCGGATGGCTACACCTTC
TRBJ2-5 - - TRBV5-1 CASSLMAEETQYF TGCGCCAGCAGCTTGATGGCCGAAGAGACCCAGTACTTC